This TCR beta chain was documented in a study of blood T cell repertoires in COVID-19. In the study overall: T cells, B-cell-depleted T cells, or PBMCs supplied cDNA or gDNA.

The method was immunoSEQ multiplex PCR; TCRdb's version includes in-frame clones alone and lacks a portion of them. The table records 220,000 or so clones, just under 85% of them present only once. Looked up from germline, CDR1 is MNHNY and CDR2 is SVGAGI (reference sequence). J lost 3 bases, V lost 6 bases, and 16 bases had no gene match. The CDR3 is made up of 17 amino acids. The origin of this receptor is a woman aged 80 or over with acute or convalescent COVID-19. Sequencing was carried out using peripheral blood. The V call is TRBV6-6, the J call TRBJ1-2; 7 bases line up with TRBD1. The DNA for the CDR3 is TGTGCCAGCAGCCGAGGGACAGTTGCAGTGGTCGACTATGGCTACACCTTC. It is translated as CASSRGTVAVVDYGYTF.